Below, 5 T cell receptor beta chains from the same sample are listed, as sequenced in a study of cytomegalovirus exposure and HLA in healthy donors. PCR was performed using 60 Vbeta and 13 Jbeta primers. Only in-frame clones appear in the TCRdb table, and some are missing; sequencing was by immunoSEQ multiplex PCR. The sample includes 150,000 to 200,000 clones, about 77% of them seen just once. The sequenced sample consisted of PBMCs. The source of these receptors is a woman between 45 and 65 years old in good health and CMV-seronegative.

This chain connects TRBV9 to TRBJ2-3; 7 positions agree with TRBD1. The CDR3 has 14 amino acids. The ends lost 3 bases at V and 4 bases at J; junction bases unmatched: 5. Germline loops: CDR1 SGDLS, CDR2 YYNGEE. The CDR3 sequence is CASSGGGSSDTQYF. In DNA form, the CDR3 reads TGTGCCAGCAGCGGAGGGGGCAGTTCAGATACGCAGTATTTT.

The J gene is TRBJ2-7, the V gene TRBV5-5; a possible D gene is TRBD1 (6 bases). Germline values: CDR1 SGHKS, CDR2 YYEKEE (reference sequence). Trimming shortened V by 1 base and J by 7 bases, and 9 bases separated the two germline ends. This CDR3 region has 12 residues. CDR3 sequence (DNA): TGTGCCAGCAGCTTGAGTAGGGGGGAGCAGTACTTC. The encoded protein is CASSLSRGEQYF.

This clone was seen just once. The chain employs TRBV27 and TRBJ2-3, with 7 bases identical to TRBD2. CDR3 size: 14 residues. The germline V gene encodes CDR1 MNHEY and CDR2 SMNVEV (reference sequence). After removal of 8 bases from V and 0 bases from J, the junction contained 5 bases not matched to a gene. For the CDR3, the DNA is TGTGCCAGCGGAGCTAGCGGAAGCACAGATACGCAGTATTTT. This codes for CASGASGSTDTQYF.

The chain joins TRBV19 to TRBJ2-7; TRBD2 matches at 7 bases. The V segment lost 0 bases and the J segment 2 bases; nucleotides outside the gene matches: 7. The CDR3 runs to 16 residues. The germline CDR1 and CDR2 sequences are LNHDA and SQIVND (reference sequence). The CDR3 region has the DNA TGTGCCAGTAGTATAGATTATCGGGGGGAGGCCTACGAGCAGTACTTC. Translated: CASSIDYRGEAYEQYF.

The genes are TRBV5-1 and TRBJ1-5; TRBD1 is a possible D gene (6 bases). This CDR3 is 15 amino acids long. The V and J ends lost 1 base and 5 bases respectively, with 13 bases between them. The germline gives CDR1 SGHRS, CDR2 YFSETQ. For the CDR3, the DNA is TGCGCCAGCAGCTTGATGGGGGGGGCGGATCAGCCCCAGCATTTT. Protein sequence: CASSLMGGADQPQHF.